This TCR beta chain derives from a study of PD-1 blockade in classical Hodgkin lymphoma. Generated by immunoSEQ multiplex PCR, the TCRdb table keeps only in-frame clones and is missing some. The sample includes 20,000 to 25,000 clones, around four fifths seen only once; the top ten take roughly 42%. The CDR3 runs to 14 residues. V lost 8 bases and J lost 11; bases outside the gene matches: 17. Germline V gene data show CDR1 as SNHLY and CDR2 as FYNNEI. Points on this clone: Its antigen remains unidentified.

Exposure to brentuximab vedotin varied, and each patient had relapsed following autologous stem cell transplantation. Broader study findings: In CD4+ cells, TCR diversity went up significantly by C4D1, but in CD8+ cells it did not.

Sample: peripheral blood mononuclear cells (PBMCs), taken before the second cycle of nivolumab. The rearrangement joins TRBV2 to TRBJ2-7, with TRBD1 matching 8 bases. The TCR comes from a human donor with classical Hodgkin lymphoma. CDR3 sequence reads: CASPGTGDSGVKYF. CDR3 in DNA: TGTGCCAGCCCGGGGACAGGTGATTCTGGAGTTAAGTACTTC.